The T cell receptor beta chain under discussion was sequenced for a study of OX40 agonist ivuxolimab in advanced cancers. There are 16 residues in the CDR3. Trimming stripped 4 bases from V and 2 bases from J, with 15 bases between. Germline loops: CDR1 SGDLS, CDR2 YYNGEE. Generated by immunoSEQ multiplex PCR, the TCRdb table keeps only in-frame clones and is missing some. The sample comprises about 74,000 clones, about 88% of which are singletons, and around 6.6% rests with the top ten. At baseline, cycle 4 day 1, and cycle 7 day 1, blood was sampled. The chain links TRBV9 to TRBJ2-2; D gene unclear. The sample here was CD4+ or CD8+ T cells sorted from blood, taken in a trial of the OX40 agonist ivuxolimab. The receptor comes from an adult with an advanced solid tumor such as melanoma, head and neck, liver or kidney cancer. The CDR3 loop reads CASSFPSDVNTGELFF. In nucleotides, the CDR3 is TGTGCCAGCAGCTTCCCCTCGGACGTCAACACCGGGGAGCTGTTTTTT.